The clone carrying this T cell receptor beta chain was picked up many times. Its antigen is currently unknown. In germline, CDR1 is SGHRS, CDR2 YFSETQ. Germline trimming cut 3 bases from V and 8 bases from J; bases unmatched to any gene: 4. The length of the CDR3 is 14 residues. 5'RACE primed at constant segments yielded TCR alpha and TCR beta cDNA libraries bearing sample barcodes and UMIs. MiXCR was run by TCRdb on the 5' RACE reads, yielding one entry per CDR3 protein. The data hold approximately 300,000 distinct CDR3 sequences, with about 15% observed a single time. This specimen comes from a study of T-cell memory formation after mild COVID-19. Looking at the study overall: The TCR clusters were mostly specific to one donor. Findings and caveats of the study: Clones that contracted from day 15 to 85 were balanced CD4/CD8, while later expanders leaned CD4+. Cross-reactive memory apparently joined, as some responding clones appeared in pre-infection memory.

The receptor's source is a man between 18 and 35 years old who had mild COVID-19 (a few samples of this study predate the infection). Cell type and time point are not known. The chain couples TRBV5-1 to TRBJ1-4; TRBD1 aligns across 10 bases. The sample comprised PBMCs or a T cell subset sorted from them (not recorded which). The CDR3 sequence is CASSSGTGVEKLFF. The CDR3 DNA sequence: TGCGCCAGCAGCTCCGGGACAGGGGTGGAAAAACTGTTTTTT.